This T cell receptor beta chain was recovered during a study of T cells in Graves' hyperthyroidism and ophthalmopathy. For the study at large: The blood sample was taken at first diagnosis, before treatment began. Study outcomes and limitations: Most clonotypes that expanded in the thyroid above 0.001 also showed up in blood. Patients with ophthalmopathy were separated from those with stable hyperthyroidism by a 13 V-J model.

Germline V gives CDR1 MDHEN, CDR2 SYDVKM. The CDR3 contains 14 residues. Trimming cost V 4 bases and J 4 bases; bases outside gene matches: 3. This clonotype has a count of ten or more. Its antigen is undetermined. Researchers took RNA transcripts and amplified the TCR beta CDR3 regions from them. The HTBI primer set drove a first-round RT-PCR of the TCR CDR3. TCRdb itself ran the multiplex PCR reads through MiXCR, one entry per CDR3 protein. Among 270,000 or so distinct CDR3 sequences listed, 13% to 15% were seen once. The sequencing input was blood. This receptor was obtained from a woman aged 45-59 years with Graves' hyperthyroidism that later progressed to Graves' ophthalmopathy. This sequence joins TRBV28 and TRBJ2-2; 7 bases map to TRBD1. CDR3 in DNA: TGTGCCAGCAGTTACAGGGGAACCACCGGGGAGCTGTTTTTT. This gives the protein CASSYRGTTGELFF.